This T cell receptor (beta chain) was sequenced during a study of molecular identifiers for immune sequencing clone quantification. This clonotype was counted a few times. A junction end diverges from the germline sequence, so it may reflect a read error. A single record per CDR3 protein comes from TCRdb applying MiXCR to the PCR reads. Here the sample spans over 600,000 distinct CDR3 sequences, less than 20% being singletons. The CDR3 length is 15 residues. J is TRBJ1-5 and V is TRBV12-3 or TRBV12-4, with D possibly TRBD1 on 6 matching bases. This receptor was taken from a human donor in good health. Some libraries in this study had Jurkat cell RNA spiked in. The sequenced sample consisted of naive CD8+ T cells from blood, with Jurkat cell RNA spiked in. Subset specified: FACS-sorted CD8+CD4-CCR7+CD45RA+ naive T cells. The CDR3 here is CAGSVGGVGNQPQHF. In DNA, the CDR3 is TGTGCCGGCAGTGTAGGGGGGGTTGGCAATCAGCCCCAGCATTTT.